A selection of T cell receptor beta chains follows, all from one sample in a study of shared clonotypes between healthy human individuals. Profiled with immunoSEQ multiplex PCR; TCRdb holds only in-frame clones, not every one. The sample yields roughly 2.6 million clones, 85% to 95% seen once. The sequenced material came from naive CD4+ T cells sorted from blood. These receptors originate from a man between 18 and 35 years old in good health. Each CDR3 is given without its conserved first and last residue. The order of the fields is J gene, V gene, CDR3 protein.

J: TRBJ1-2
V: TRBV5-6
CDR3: ASSSRVSGYT

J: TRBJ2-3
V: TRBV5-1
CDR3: ASSPGLAGGMTDTQY

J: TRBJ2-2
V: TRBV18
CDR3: ASSPGQEGTGELF

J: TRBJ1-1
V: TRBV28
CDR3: ASSSLGGYTEAF

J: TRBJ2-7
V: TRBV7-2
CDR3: ASSPSSGTNKQY

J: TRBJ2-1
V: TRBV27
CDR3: ASTTRWEGSNEQF

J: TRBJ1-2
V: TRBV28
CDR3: ASSLRQSFSGYT

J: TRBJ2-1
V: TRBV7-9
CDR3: ASSFRLAGQTPQL

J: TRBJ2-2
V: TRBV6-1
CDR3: ASSEAGGQGRVGELF

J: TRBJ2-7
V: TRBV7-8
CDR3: ASSLDRGQAYEQY

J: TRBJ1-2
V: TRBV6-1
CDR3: ASESRANYGYT

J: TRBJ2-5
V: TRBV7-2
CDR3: ASSLGLAEETQY

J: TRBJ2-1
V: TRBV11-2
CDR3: ASSRQIGGAYNEQF

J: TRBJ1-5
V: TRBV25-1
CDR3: ASSGEGGNQPQH

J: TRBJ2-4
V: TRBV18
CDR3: ASSPLQGTDIQY

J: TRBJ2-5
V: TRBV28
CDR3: ASSLWGDRRAETQY

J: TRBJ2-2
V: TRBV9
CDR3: ASSGWVSGNTGELF

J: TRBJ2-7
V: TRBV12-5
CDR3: ASGLVPYEQY

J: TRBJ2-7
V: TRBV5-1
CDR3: ASSSSTGDFYEQY

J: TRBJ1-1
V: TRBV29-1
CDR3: SGNDRATEAF

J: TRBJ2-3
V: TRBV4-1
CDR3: ASSQFPNPSSTDTQY

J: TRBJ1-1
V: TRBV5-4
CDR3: ASSLAGGVTEAF

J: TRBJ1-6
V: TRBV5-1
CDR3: ASSLSLGGQNSPLH

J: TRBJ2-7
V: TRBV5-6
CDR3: ASSWDSSGRTYEQY

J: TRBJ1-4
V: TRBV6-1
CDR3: ASMEDLTVTKLF

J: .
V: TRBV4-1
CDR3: ASSHGLAGAYEQY

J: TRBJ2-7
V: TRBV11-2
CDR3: ASRPTGKASYEQY

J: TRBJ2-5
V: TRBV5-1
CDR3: ASSSVNLGETQY